This TCR beta chain was sequenced for a study of cytomegalovirus exposure and HLA in healthy donors. Study-wide background: A data release that came early held roughly 80 million unique TCRs from HLA-typed donors.

The PCR employed 60 Vbeta primers together with 13 Jbeta primers. Measured with immunoSEQ multiplex PCR; TCRdb has only the in-frame clones, and not every one. Of about 77,000 clones in the sample, around 84% were seen once. This clone is a singleton in its sample. Antigen specificity is unknown. General study findings and limits: CMV serostatus was the only immune exposure information that was available. For TCR beta chains, V- and J-gene trimming was later linked to a missense DCLRE1C variant.

V shed 1 base and J 2 bases; nucleotides not matched to a gene: 3. The CDR3 length is 15 residues. CDR1 and CDR2 from the germline V gene are SGHTA and FQGNSA. The receptor's source is a man aged 35 to 55 in good health and CMV-seronegative. The sample was PBMCs. This chain joins TRBV7-2 and TRBJ2-7; 9 bases are a match to TRBD2. This CDR3 is CASSLGGRAAYEQYF. In DNA, the CDR3 is TGTGCCAGCAGCTTAGGCGGGAGGGCCGCCTACGAGCAGTACTTC.